This T cell receptor beta chain was recorded in a study of shared clonotypes between healthy human individuals. Notes on this clone: Distinct nucleotide sequences in the sample also encode this CDR3.

The CDR3 extends over 14 amino acids. CDR1 is SGHDT, CDR2 YYEEEE, per germline. Trimming took 0 bases from V and 4 from J, leaving 10 bases between them. Naive CD8 cells lacked CD45RO and underwent positive selection for CCR7, leaving out terminally differentiated effector memory CD45RA+ cells. The protocol was immunoSEQ multiplex PCR, while the TCRdb copy is restricted to in-frame clones and leaves out a portion. In the table there are 1.5 million to 2.5 million clones, less than 95% of which are singletons. Specimen: naive CD8+ T cells sorted from blood. This rearrangement joins TRBV5-6 to TRBJ1-1, with D tentatively TRBD1 (5 bases). The TCR sequence derives from a man younger than 30 in good health. CDR3 coding DNA: TGTGCCAGCAGCTTGGGAGGCGGGGGCACTGAAGCTTTCTTT. This encodes CASSLGGGGTEAFF.